Listed below are T cell receptor beta chains from one sample, sequenced in a study of CD8+ T cells in alopecia areata. This table comes from immunoSEQ multiplex PCR, and its TCRdb copy is limited to in-frame clones, with some not included. Of a few hundred thousand clones in the sample, 45% to 70% were seen once. The sequences come from CD4+ T cells sorted from blood, collected at approximately week 52, from a patient treated with tofacitinib. The source of these receptors is a human donor with alopecia areata. Both conserved end residues are part of each CDR3. A D gene is named only where the DNA matches it firmly. Clone size appears in some rows only: once, few, many, or a class for an expanded clone.

TRBV27	TRBJ1-6	.	TRBD1	CASSTGGSYNSPLHF	TGTGCCAGCAGTACAGGGGGCTCCTATAATTCACCCCTCCACTTT
TRBV25-1	TRBJ1-1	.	.	CASSESGSRNTEAFF	TGTGCCAGCAGTGAATCAGGGTCCCGGAACACTGAAGCTTTCTTT
TRBV7-2	TRBJ1-5	.	.	CASSPGERNQPQHF	TGTGCCAGCAGTCCAGGGGAACGCAATCAGCCCCAGCATTTT
TRBV18	TRBJ1-4	.	TRBD1	CASSSNRGPDEKLFF	TGTGCCAGCTCATCTAACAGGGGTCCGGATGAAAAACTGTTTTTT
TRBV27	TRBJ2-2	.	.	CASSQTGFVDTGELFF	TGTGCCAGCAGTCAAACAGGATTTGTCGACACCGGGGAGCTGTTTTTT
TRBV29-1	TRBJ2-2	.	.	CSVYGEANTGELFF	TGCAGCGTTTACGGGGAGGCGAACACCGGGGAGCTGTTTTTT
TRBV14	TRBJ1-4	few	TRBD1	CASSWDRGGEKLFF	TGTGCCAGCAGCTGGGACAGGGGCGGTGAAAAACTGTTTTTT
TRBV18	TRBJ2-6	many	TRBD1	CASSPTGTGNSGANVLTF	TGTGCCAGCTCACCGACCGGGACAGGGAACTCTGGGGCCAACGTCCTGACTTTC
TRBV29-1	TRBJ2-7	.	TRBD1	CSVRDSIYEQYF	TGCAGCGTTCGGGACAGTATCTACGAGCAGTACTTC
TRBV7-3	TRBJ2-3	few	.	CASSLRGETQYF	TGTGCCAGCAGCTTAAGGGGGGAAACGCAGTATTTT
TRBV14	TRBJ1-2	.	.	CASSQGGSLGYTF	TGTGCCAGCAGCCAAGGGGGGTCCCTAGGCTACACCTTC
TRBV5-1	TRBJ2-7	.	TRBD2	CASSGSGGGSYEQYF	TGCGCCAGCAGCGGGAGCGGGGGGGGCTCCTACGAGCAGTACTTC
TRBV7-2	TRBJ2-3	.	.	CASSLGTDTQYF	TGTGCCAGCAGCTTAGGGACAGATACGCAGTATTTT
TRBV6-6	TRBJ2-1	.	.	CASSYSRSSYNEQFF	TGTGCCAGCAGTTACTCGAGGAGCTCCTACAATGAGCAGTTCTTC
TRBV6-7	TRBJ1-5	.	.	CASSYAAGYSNQPQHF	TGTGCCAGCAGTTATGCCGCGGGGTATAGCAATCAGCCCCAGCATTTT
TRBV30	TRBJ1-1	few	.	CAWSVTGATEAFF	TGTGCCTGGAGTGTAACGGGGGCCACTGAAGCTTTCTTT
TRBV9	TRBJ2-7	.	.	CASSVELWSEQYF	TGTGCCAGCAGCGTAGAGCTTTGGAGCGAGCAGTACTTC
TRBV6-5	TRBJ1-2	.	TRBD1	CASSTGVGYGYTF	TGTGCCAGCAGTACAGGGGTTGGCTATGGCTACACCTTC
TRBV5-1	TRBJ2-1	once	.	CASTPGVASYNEQFF	TGCGCCAGCACCCCCGGGGTAGCTAGCTACAATGAGCAGTTCTTC
TRBV27	TRBJ1-6	.	TRBD1	CASSNRDRGRVSPLHF	TGTGCCAGCAGTAACCGGGACAGGGGAAGAGTCTCACCCCTCCACTTT
TRBV18	TRBJ2-1	.	.	CASSPINEQFF	TGTGCCAGCTCACCAATTAATGAGCAGTTCTTC
TRBV29-1	TRBJ2-5	few	.	CSAVTQGSFGETQYF	TGCAGCGCCGTAACTCAGGGTTCTTTCGGGGAGACCCAGTACTTC
TRBV20-1	TRBJ2-7	.	TRBD1	CSARANRGQYF	TGCAGTGCTAGGGCAAACAGGGGGCAGTACTTC
TRBV7-2	TRBJ1-1	.	.	CASSLRTVRAFF	TGTGCCAGCAGCTTACGGACGGTTAGGGCTTTCTTT
TRBV5-1	TRBJ2-1	.	TRBD2	CASSYPIAGSSYNEQFF	TGCGCCAGCAGCTACCCAATAGCGGGGAGCTCCTACAATGAGCAGTTCTTC
TRBV6-5	TRBJ1-4	.	.	CASSYIGDEKLFF	TGTGCCAGCAGTTACATTGGCGATGAAAAACTGTTTTTT
TRBV27	TRBJ2-1	.	TRBD2	CASSLSHWGGNEQFF	TGTGCCAGCAGTTTATCGCATTGGGGGGGCAATGAGCAGTTCTTC
TRBV30	TRBJ1-1	.	.	CAWNRDLNTEAFF	TGTGCCTGGAACAGGGATCTGAACACTGAAGCTTTCTTT
TRBV11-2	TRBJ2-1	many	TRBD2	CASSLVIGTSKDNEQFF	TGTGCCAGCAGCTTAGTAATAGGGACTAGCAAAGACAATGAGCAGTTCTTC
TRBV6-5	TRBJ1-5	.	.	CASSSGLPNQPQHF	TGTGCCAGCAGTTCGGGACTGCCTAATCAGCCCCAGCATTTT
TRBV10-3	TRBJ2-7	few	.	CAISHREEYEQYF	TGTGCCATCAGTCACAGGGAGGAGTACGAGCAGTACTTC
TRBV7-9	TRBJ1-2	.	.	CASSLATSGYTF	TGTGCCAGCAGCTTAGCGACTAGCGGCTACACCTTC
TRBV13	TRBJ1-1	.	.	CASSLVGNTEAFF	TGTGCCAGCAGCTTAGTCGGTAACACTGAAGCTTTCTTT
TRBV7-9	TRBJ2-3	.	.	CASSLDSTDTQYF	TGTGCCAGCAGCTTGGACAGCACAGATACGCAGTATTTT
TRBV11-2	TRBJ2-4	.	.	CASSLVTGIPLGENIQYF	TGTGCCAGCAGCTTAGTGACCGGGATCCCATTGGGCGAAAACATTCAGTACTTC
TRBV6-5	TRBJ2-7	.	.	CASSPGRSKTYEQYF	TGTGCCAGCAGCCCCGGTCGGTCAAAGACCTACGAGCAGTACTTC
TRBV5-1	TRBJ1-6	.	.	CASSLNLGNSPLHF	TGCGCCAGCAGCTTGAACCTAGGAAATTCACCCCTCCACTTT
TRBV25-1	TRBJ1-2	.	.	CASSVGAGAGYTF	TGTGCCAGCAGTGTCGGGGCAGGGGCAGGCTACACCTTC
TRBV30	TRBJ1-5	.	.	CAWSLGNGQPQHF	TGTGCCTGGAGTTTAGGCAACGGGCAGCCCCAGCATTTT
TRBV7-7	TRBJ2-7	.	.	CASSPNGSPYEQYF	TGTGCTAGCAGCCCCAACGGGAGCCCCTACGAGCAGTACTTC
TRBV7-9	TRBJ1-5	.	TRBD1	CASSLAGTENQPQHF	TGTGCCAGCAGCTTAGCCGGGACAGAGAATCAGCCCCAGCATTTT
TRBV7-3	TRBJ2-3	few	.	CASSSLDTDTQYF	TGTGCCAGCAGCTCCCTGGACACAGATACGCAGTATTTT
TRBV14	TRBJ2-1	.	.	CASSQRGRVIDEQFF	TGTGCCAGCAGCCAAAGAGGACGGGTTATAGATGAGCAGTTCTTC
TRBV27	TRBJ1-6	.	.	CARFMGGDSYNSPLHF	TGTGCCAGATTTATGGGGGGGGACTCCTATAATTCACCCCTCCACTTT
TRBV5-1	TRBJ2-2	.	TRBD1	CASSLPQGALNTGELFF	TGCGCCAGCAGCTTGCCACAGGGGGCGTTAAACACCGGGGAGCTGTTTTTT
TRBV30	TRBJ2-6	.	.	CAWTSGSSGANVLTF	TGTGCCTGGACTTCCGGGTCGTCTGGGGCCAACGTCCTGACTTTC
TRBV25-1	TRBJ2-7	.	.	CASSASPPGAQREQYF	TGTGCCAGCAGTGCTAGCCCTCCGGGGGCGCAACGCGAGCAGTACTTC
TRBV6-6	TRBJ1-1	few	.	CASSFLDTRTEAFF	TGTGCCAGCAGCTTCCTCGACACGAGGACTGAAGCTTTCTTT
TRBV5-1	TRBJ1-1	few	.	CASTLDRLNTEAFF	TGCGCCAGCACCCTCGACAGACTGAACACTGAAGCTTTCTTT
TRBV25-1	TRBJ2-6	.	.	CASSDGRLGANVLTF	TGTGCCAGCAGTGATGGTAGGCTCGGGGCCAACGTCCTGACTTTC
TRBV5-1	TRBJ2-7	once	TRBD1	CASSLGQGAAEQYF	TGCGCCAGCAGCCTGGGACAGGGGGCTGCCGAGCAGTACTTC
TRBV13	TRBJ2-5	.	.	CASSLATLAGQETQYF	TGTGCCAGCAGCTTAGCGACCCTTGCAGGCCAAGAGACCCAGTACTTC
TRBV4-1	TRBJ2-5	many	TRBD2	CASSQDESGGAETQYF	TGCGCCAGCAGCCAAGATGAATCGGGGGGGGCAGAGACCCAGTACTTC
TRBV7-2	TRBJ2-3	large	.	CASSPAGSQADTQYF	TGTGCCAGCAGCCCAGCCGGGTCTCAGGCAGATACGCAGTATTTT
TRBV29-1	TRBJ1-6	.	.	CSARMDLGSPLHF	TGCAGCGCGAGGATGGATTTGGGTTCACCCCTCCACTTT
TRBV19	TRBJ1-1	few	TRBD1	CASSIQGVSTEAFF	TGTGCCAGTAGTATACAGGGGGTATCCACTGAAGCTTTCTTT
TRBV23-1	TRBJ2-7	few	TRBD1	CASSVLLDREEIYEQYF	TGCGCCAGCAGCGTCCTTCTCGACAGGGAAGAAATCTACGAGCAGTACTTC
TRBV20-1	TRBJ1-1	.	.	CSASKNTEAFF	TGCAGTGCTTCAAAGAACACTGAAGCTTTCTTT